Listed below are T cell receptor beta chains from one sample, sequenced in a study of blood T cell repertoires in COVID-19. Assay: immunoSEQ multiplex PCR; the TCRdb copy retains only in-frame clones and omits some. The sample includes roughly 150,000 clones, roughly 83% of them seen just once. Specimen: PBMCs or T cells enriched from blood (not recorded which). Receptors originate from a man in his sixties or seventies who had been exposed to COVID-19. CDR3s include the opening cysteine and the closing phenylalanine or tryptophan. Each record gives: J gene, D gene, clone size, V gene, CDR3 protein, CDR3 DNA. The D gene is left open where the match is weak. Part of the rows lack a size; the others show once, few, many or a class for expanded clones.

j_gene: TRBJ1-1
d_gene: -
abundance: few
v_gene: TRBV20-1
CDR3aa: CSASVPGIVTEAFF
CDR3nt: TGCAGTGCTAGTGTTCCAGGGATCGTCACTGAAGCTTTCTTT

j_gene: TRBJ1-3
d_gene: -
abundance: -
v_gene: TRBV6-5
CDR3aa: CASSYSTGSGNTIYF
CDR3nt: TGTGCCAGCAGTTACTCTACAGGGTCAGGAAACACCATATATTTT

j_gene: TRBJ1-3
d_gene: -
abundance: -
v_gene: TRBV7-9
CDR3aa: CASSASRVGNTIYF
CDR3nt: TGTGCCAGCAGCGCTTCTAGAGTCGGAAACACCATATATTTT

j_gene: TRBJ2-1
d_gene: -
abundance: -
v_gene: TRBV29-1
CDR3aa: CSVLRYNEQFF
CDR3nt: TGCAGCGTTCTTAGATACAATGAGCAGTTCTTC

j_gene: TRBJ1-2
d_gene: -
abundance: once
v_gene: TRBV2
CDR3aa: CASSDSQGYYGYTF
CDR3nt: TGTGCCAGCAGCGATTCACAGGGCTACTATGGCTACACCTTC

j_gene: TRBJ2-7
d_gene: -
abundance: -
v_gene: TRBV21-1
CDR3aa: CASSQGVHEQYF
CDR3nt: TGTGCCAGCAGCCAGGGGGTCCACGAGCAGTACTTC

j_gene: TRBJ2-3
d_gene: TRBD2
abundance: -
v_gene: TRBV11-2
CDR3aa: CASRSRLAGGTDTQYF
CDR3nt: TGTGCCAGCAGGTCACGACTAGCGGGAGGGACAGATACGCAGTATTTT

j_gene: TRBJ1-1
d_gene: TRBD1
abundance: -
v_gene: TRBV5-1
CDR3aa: CASSPRDRGLAGAFF
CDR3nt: TGCGCCAGCAGCCCCCGGGACAGGGGGCTAGCTGGAGCTTTCTTT

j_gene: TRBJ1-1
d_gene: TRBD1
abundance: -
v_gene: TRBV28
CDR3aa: CASSLWQGATEAFF
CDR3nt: TGTGCCAGCAGTTTATGGCAGGGGGCTACTGAAGCTTTCTTT

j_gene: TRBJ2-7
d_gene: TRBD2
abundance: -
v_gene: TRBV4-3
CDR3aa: CASSRSGRRDEQYF
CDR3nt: TGCGCCAGCAGCCGTAGCGGGAGACGGGACGAGCAGTACTTC

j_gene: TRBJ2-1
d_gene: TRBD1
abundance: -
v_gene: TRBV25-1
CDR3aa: CASSSGTGVYNEQFF
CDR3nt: TGTGCCAGCAGTTCCGGGACAGGGGTCTACAATGAGCAGTTCTTC

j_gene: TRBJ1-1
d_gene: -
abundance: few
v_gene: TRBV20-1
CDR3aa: CSASASSTGNTEAFF
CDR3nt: TGCAGTGCTAGTGCCTCCTCAACAGGGAACACTGAAGCTTTCTTT

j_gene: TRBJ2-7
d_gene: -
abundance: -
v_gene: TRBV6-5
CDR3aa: CASGPDSYEQYF
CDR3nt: TGTGCCAGCGGGCCAGACTCCTACGAGCAGTACTTC

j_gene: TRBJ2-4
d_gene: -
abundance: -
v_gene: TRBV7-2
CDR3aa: CASSSNPRTAKNIQYF
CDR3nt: TGTGCCAGCAGCTCCAACCCCCGGACAGCTAAAAACATTCAGTACTTC

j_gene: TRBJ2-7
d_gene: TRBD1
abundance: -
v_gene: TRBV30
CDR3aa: CAWSPGTGFYEQYF
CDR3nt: TGTGCCTGGAGCCCCGGGACAGGGTTTTACGAGCAGTACTTC

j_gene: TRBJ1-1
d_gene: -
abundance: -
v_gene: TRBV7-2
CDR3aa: CASSLARRNTEAFF
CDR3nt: TGTGCCAGCAGCTTAGCGCGGAGGAACACTGAAGCTTTCTTT

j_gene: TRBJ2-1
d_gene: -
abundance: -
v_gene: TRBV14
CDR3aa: CASMTSGLAENRVVMNEQFF
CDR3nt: TGTGCCAGCATGACAAGCGGTCTAGCGGAGAACAGGGTGGTGATGAATGAGCAGTTCTTC

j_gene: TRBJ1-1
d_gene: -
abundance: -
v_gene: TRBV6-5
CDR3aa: CASHSPGALNTEAFF
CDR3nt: TGTGCCAGCCACTCCCCAGGGGCCCTGAACACTGAAGCTTTCTTT

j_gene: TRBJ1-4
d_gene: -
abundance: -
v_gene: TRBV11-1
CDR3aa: CASSLDLETEKLFF
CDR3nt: TGTGCCAGCAGCTTAGATTTGGAGACTGAAAAACTGTTTTTT

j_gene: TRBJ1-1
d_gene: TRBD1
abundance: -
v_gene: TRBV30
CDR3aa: CAWSETTGMRTEAFF
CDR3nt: TGTGCCTGGAGTGAAACGACAGGGATGAGGACTGAAGCTTTCTTT

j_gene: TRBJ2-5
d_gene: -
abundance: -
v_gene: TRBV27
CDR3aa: CASSLEGTPAQETQYF
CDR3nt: TGTGCCAGCAGTTTGGAAGGGACACCCGCCCAAGAGACCCAGTACTTC

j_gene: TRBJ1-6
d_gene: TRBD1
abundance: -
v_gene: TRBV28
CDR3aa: CASSSYRGINSPLHF
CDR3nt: TGTGCCAGCAGTTCCTACAGGGGGATTAATTCACCCCTCCACTTT

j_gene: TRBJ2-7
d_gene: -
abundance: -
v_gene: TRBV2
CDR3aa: CASSPHEVAGSTEQYF
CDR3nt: TGTGCCAGCAGTCCCCACGAGGTGGCGGGCTCGACCGAGCAGTACTTC

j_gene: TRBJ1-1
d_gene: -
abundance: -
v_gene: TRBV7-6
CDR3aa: CASSLVEDLQNTEAFF
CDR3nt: TGTGCCAGCAGCTTAGTTGAGGATCTGCAGAACACTGAAGCTTTCTTT

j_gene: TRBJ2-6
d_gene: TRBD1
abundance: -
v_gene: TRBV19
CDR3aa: CASSIVGTGGAGANVLTF
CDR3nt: TGTGCCAGTAGTATAGTGGGGACAGGGGGCGCCGGGGCCAACGTCCTGACTTTC

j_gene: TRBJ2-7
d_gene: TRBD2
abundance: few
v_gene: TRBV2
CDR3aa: CASTGLAVQAYEQYF
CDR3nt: TGTGCCAGTACGGGACTAGCAGTTCAAGCCTACGAGCAGTACTTC

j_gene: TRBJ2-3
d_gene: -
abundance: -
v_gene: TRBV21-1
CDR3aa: CASRSLGTDTQYF
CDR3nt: TGTGCCAGCAGATCTTTAGGCACAGATACGCAGTATTTT

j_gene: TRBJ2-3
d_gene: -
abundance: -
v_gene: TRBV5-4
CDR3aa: CASSLGNTDTQYF
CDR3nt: TGTGCCAGCAGCTTGGGTAACACAGATACGCAGTATTTT

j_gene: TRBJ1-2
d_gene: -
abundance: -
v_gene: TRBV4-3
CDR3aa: CASSQGTPSYGYTF
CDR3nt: TGCGCCAGCAGCCAAGGGACACCTTCCTATGGCTACACCTTC

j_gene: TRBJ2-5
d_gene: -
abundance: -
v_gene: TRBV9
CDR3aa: CASSARQWETQYF
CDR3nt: TGTGCCAGCAGCGCCCGACAGTGGGAGACCCAGTACTTC

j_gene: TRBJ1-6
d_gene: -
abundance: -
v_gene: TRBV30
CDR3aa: CAWSAHGGDSPLHF
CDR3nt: TGTGCCTGGAGTGCCCACGGGGGGGATTCACCCCTCCACTTT

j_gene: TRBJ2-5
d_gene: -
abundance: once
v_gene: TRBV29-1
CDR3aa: CSVAPGETTQETQYF
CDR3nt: TGCAGCGTTGCCCCGGGGGAGACCACCCAAGAGACCCAGTACTTC

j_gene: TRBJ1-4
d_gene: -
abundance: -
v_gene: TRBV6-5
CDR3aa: CASTRDTSGGKLFF
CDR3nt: TGTGCCAGCACCCGGGATACCTCAGGCGGAAAACTGTTTTTT

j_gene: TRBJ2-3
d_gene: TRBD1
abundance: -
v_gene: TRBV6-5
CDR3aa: CASSGTGKDTQYF
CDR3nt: TGTGCCAGCTCCGGGACAGGGAAAGATACGCAGTATTTT

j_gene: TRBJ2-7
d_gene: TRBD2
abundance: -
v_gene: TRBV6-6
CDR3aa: CASSPTGSGAYEQYF
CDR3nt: TGTGCCAGCAGCCCGACGGGTAGCGGGGCATACGAGCAGTACTTC

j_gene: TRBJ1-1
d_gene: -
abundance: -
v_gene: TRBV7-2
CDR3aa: CASSLDWSEAFF
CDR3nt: TGTGCCAGCAGCTTAGACTGGAGTGAAGCTTTCTTT

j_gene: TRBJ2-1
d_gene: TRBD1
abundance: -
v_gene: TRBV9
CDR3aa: CASSPLGQNNNEQFF
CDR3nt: TGTGCCAGCAGTCCATTGGGACAGAACAACAATGAGCAGTTCTTC

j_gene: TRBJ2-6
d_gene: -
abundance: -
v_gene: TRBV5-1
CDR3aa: CASSLMASGANVLTF
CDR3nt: TGCGCCAGCAGCTTGATGGCTTCTGGGGCCAACGTCCTGACTTTC

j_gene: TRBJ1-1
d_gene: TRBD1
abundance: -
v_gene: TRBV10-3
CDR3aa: CATRGQGNTEAFF
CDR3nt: TGTGCCACAAGAGGACAGGGAAACACTGAAGCTTTCTTT

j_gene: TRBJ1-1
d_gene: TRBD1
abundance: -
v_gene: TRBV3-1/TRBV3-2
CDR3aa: CASSQEFGQARRKAFF
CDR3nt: TGTGCCAGCAGCCAAGAGTTCGGACAGGCCCGTCGAAAAGCTTTCTTT

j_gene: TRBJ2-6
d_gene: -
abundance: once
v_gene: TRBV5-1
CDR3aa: CASSPTGLGANVLTF
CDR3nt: TGCGCCAGCAGCCCGACAGGCCTCGGGGCCAACGTCCTGACTTTC

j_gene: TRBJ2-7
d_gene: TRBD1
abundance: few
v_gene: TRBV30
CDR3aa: CAWRLGGGAGGYEQYF
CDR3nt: TGTGCCTGGAGATTAGGCGGAGGCGCAGGGGGCTACGAGCAGTACTTC

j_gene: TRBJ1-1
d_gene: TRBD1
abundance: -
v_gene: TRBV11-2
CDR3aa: CASSFGTGGGTEAFF
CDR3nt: TGTGCCAGCAGCTTTGGGACAGGGGGCGGCACTGAAGCTTTCTTT

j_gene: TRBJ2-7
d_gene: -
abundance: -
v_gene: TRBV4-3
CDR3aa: CASSQDLGTRIGEQYF
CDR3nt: TGCGCCAGCAGCCAAGATCTCGGGACACGCATCGGGGAGCAGTACTTC

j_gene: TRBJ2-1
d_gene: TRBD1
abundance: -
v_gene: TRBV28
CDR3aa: CASSSATGGNYNEQFF
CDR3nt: TGTGCCAGCAGTTCGGCGACAGGGGGCAACTACAATGAGCAGTTCTTC

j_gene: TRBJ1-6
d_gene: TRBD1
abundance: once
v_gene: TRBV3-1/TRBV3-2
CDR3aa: CASSFFDRANNSPLHF
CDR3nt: TGTGCCAGCAGCTTCTTCGACAGGGCGAATAATTCACCCCTCCACTTT

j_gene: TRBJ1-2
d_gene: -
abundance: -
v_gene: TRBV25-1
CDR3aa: CASSLGQRTYGYTF
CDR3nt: TGTGCCAGCAGCCTAGGACAGCGTACATATGGCTACACCTTC